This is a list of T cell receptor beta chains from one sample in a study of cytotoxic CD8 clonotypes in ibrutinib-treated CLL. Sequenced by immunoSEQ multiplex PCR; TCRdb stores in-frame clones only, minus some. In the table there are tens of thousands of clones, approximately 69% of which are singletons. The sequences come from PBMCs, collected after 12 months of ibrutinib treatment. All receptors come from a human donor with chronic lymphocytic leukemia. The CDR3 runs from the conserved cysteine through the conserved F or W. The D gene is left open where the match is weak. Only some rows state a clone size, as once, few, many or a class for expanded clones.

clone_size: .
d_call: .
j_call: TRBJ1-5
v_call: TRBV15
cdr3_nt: TGTGCCACCAGCAGAGATCTGTGGCAGCCCCAGCATTTT
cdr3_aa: CATSRDLWQPQHF

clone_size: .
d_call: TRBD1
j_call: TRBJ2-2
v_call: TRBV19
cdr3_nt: TGTGCCAGTAGTCCCCAGGGGGCGACGAACACCGGGGAGCTGTTTTTT
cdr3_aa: CASSPQGATNTGELFF

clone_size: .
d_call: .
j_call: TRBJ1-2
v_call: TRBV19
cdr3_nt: TGTGCCAGTAACGAAAGATCGAGTTATGGCTACACCTTC
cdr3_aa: CASNERSSYGYTF

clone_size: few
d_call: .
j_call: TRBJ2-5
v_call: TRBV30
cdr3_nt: TGTGCCTGGGATAGCAGCCAAGAGACCCAGTACTTC
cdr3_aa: CAWDSSQETQYF

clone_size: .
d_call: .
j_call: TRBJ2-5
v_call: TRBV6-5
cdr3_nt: TGTGCCAGCAGTTTAAATAGTCCGGAGACCCAGTACTTC
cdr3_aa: CASSLNSPETQYF

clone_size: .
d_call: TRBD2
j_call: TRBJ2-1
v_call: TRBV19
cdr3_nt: TGTGCCAGTAGTATTTCGGCTAGCGGGGTGGGGGATGAGCAGTTCTTC
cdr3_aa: CASSISASGVGDEQFF

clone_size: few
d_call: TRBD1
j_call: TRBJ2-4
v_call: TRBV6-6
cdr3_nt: TGTGCCAGCAGCCATGGGACAGGGGTGGCCAAAAACATTCAGTACTTC
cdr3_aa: CASSHGTGVAKNIQYF

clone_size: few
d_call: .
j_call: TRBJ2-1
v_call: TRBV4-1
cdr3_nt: TGCGCCAGCAGCCAAGTCCTAAATGAGCAGTTCTTC
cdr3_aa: CASSQVLNEQFF

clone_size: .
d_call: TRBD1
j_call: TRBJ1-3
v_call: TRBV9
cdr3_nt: TGTGCCAGCAGCCGGACAGGGGCAGACGGAAACACCATATATTTT
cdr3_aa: CASSRTGADGNTIYF

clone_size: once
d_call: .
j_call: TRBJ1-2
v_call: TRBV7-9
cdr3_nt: TGTGCCAGCAGCCACACGGTATTAGAACGGACGTCTTCTAAGAGGGGCTACACCTTC
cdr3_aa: CASSHTVLERTSSKRGYTF

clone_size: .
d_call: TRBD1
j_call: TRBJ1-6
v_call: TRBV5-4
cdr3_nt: TGTGCCAGCAGGCCTGACAGGGGCCACTCCTATAATTCACCCCTCCACTTT
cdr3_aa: CASRPDRGHSYNSPLHF

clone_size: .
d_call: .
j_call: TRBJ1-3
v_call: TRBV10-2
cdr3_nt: TGCGCCAGCAGTGCAGGATTCACAGGGCTTGGAAACACCATATATTTT
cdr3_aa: CASSAGFTGLGNTIYF

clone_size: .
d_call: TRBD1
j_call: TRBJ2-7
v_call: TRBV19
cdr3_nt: TGTGCCAGTAGCCTGACAGGGGGCGGCTACGAGCAGTACTTC
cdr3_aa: CASSLTGGGYEQYF

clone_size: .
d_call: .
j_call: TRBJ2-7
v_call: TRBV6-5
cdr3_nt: TGTGCCAGCAGGCAATCAGGGGAGCAGTACTTC
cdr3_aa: CASRQSGEQYF

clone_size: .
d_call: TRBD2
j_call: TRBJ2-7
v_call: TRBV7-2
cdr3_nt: TGTGCCAGCAGCCCTAGTGGACTAGCGGGGGCCTACGAGCAGTACTTC
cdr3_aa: CASSPSGLAGAYEQYF

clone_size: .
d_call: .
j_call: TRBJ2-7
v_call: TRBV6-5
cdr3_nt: TGTGCCAGCAGTTACTCTCCAGGGGGGTTGGGCTACGAGCAGTACTTC
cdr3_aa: CASSYSPGGLGYEQYF

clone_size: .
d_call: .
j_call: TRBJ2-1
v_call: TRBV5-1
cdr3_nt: TGCGCCAGCAGCTTGATGCCAGAGTTGGGTGGTGAGCAGTTCTTC
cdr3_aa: CASSLMPELGGEQFF

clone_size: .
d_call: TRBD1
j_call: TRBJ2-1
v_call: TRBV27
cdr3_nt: TGTGCCAGCAGTTCACCACCGAGACAGGGTTTACATGAGCAGTTCTTC
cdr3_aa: CASSSPPRQGLHEQFF

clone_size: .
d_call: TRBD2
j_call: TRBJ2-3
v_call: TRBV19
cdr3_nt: TGTGCCAGTAGTATAGATCTCCCCGGGACTAGCGGGGGGGCCCATACGCAGTATTTT
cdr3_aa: CASSIDLPGTSGGAHTQYF

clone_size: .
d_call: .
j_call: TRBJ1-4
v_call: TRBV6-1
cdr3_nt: TGTGCCAGCAGGGCCACAGGGACAACTAATGAAAAACTGTTTTTT
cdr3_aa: CASRATGTTNEKLFF

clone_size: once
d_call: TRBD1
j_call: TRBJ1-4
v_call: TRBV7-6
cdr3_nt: TGTGCCAGCAGCTCTCCGGGACAGGGGTTTTTTGCAACTAATGAAAAACTGTTTTTT
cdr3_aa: CASSSPGQGFFATNEKLFF

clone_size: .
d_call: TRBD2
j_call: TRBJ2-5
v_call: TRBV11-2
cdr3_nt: TGTGCCAGCAGCGAAGGACTAGCGGGGATACAAGAGACCCAGTACTTC
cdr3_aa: CASSEGLAGIQETQYF

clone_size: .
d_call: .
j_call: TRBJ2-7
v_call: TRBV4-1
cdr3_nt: TGCGCCAGCAGCCAAGATAACCCACGGGCCTCCTACGAGCAGTACTTC
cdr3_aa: CASSQDNPRASYEQYF

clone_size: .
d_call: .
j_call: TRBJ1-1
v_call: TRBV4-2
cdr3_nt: TGTGCCAGCAGCCAAGTCACAGGGTCCTACACTGAAGCTTTCTTT
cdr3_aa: CASSQVTGSYTEAFF

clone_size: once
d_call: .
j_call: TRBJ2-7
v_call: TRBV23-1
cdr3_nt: TGCGCCAGCAGTCACGAGGGACCGGGATCTTACGAGCAGTACTTC
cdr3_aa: CASSHEGPGSYEQYF

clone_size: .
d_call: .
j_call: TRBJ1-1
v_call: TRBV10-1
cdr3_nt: TGCGCCGGCTCCTTACAGAGCATGAACACTGAAGCTTTCTTT
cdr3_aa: CAGSLQSMNTEAFF

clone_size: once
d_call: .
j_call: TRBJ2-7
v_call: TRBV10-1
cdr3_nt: TGCGCCAGCAGCTATATACAGGGAGGCGAGCAGTACTTC
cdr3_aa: CASSYIQGGEQYF

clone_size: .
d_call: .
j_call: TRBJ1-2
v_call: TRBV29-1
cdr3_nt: TGCAGCGTTGAAGGGGGGATCGGCTATGGCTACACCTTC
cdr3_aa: CSVEGGIGYGYTF

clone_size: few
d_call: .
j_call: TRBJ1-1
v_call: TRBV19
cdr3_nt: TGTGCCAGTAGTATGGAGCAGGGAGTGGTGAACACTGAAGCTTTCTTT
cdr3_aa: CASSMEQGVVNTEAFF

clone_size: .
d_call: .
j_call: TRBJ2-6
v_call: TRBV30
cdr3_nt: TGTGCCTGGACCCAGGATCTTTCTGGGGCCAACGTCCTGACTTTC
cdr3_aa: CAWTQDLSGANVLTF

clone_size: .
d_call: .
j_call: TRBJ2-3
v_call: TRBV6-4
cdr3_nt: TGTGCCAGCAGTGAAGGCGAGGAAACAGATACGCAGTATTTT
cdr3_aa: CASSEGEETDTQYF

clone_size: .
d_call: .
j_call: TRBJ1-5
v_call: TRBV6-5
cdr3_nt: TGTGCCAGCAGCCAGGGAGGAGGGAATCAGCCCCAGCATTTT
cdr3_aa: CASSQGGGNQPQHF

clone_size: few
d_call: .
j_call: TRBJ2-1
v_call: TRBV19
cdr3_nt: TGTGCCAGTAGTAGACCCGGGACCACCAATGAGCAGTTCTTC
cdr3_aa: CASSRPGTTNEQFF

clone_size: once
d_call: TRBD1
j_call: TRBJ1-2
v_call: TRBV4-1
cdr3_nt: TGTGCCAGCAGCCCCGGGGACAGCTATGGCTACACCTTC
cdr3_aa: CASSPGDSYGYTF

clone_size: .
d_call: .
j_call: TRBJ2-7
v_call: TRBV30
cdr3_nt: TGTGCCTGGAGTGTACGGAGGGCCACCTACGAGCAGTACTTC
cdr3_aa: CAWSVRRATYEQYF

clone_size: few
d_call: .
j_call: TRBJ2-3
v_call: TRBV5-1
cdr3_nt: TGCGCCAGCAGCTTGGTTCACCCAGATACGCAGTATTTT
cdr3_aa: CASSLVHPDTQYF

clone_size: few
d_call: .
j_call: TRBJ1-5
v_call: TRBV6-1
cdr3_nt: TGTGCCAGCAGTGCTCGTAGCAATCAGCCCCAGCATTTT
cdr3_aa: CASSARSNQPQHF

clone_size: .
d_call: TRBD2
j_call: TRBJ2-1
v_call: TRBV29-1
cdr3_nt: TGCAGCGTTGAAGATGTGCTAGCGGGGGCCTACAATGAGCAGTTCTTC
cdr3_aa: CSVEDVLAGAYNEQFF

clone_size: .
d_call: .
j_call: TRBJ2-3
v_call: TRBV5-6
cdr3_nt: TGTGCCAGCAGCTTGTATGGTAGTCCTACCACAGATACGCAGTATTTT
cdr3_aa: CASSLYGSPTTDTQYF

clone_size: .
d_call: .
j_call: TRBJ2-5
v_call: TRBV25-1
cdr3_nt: TGTGCCAGCAGTGAATGGTCGGTTGAGGAGACCCAGTACTTC
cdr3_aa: CASSEWSVEETQYF

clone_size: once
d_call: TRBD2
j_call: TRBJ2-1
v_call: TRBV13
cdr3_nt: TGTGCCAGCAGCGCCCGGACTAGCGGGGGTACCGCCTACAATGAGCAGTTCTTC
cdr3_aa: CASSARTSGGTAYNEQFF

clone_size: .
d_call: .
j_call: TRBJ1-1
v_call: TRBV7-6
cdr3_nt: TGTGCCAGCAGCCGCAGAAACCCGAACACTGAAGCTTTCTTT
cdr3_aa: CASSRRNPNTEAFF

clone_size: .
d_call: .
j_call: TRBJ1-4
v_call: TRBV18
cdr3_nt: TGTGCCAGCTCACAACTAGGAACTAATGAAAAACTGTTTTTT
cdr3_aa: CASSQLGTNEKLFF

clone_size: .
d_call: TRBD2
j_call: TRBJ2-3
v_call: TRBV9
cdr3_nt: TGTGCCAGCAGCCCCGACCCCCTAGCGGGGGCAGATACGCAGTATTTT
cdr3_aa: CASSPDPLAGADTQYF

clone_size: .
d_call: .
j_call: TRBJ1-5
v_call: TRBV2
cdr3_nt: TGTGCCAGCATCCGTGACAGAGGGGGCAATCAGCCCCAGCATTTT
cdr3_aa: CASIRDRGGNQPQHF

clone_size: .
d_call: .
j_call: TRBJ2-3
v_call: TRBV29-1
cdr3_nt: TGCAGCCGTGGTGTCGGAGATACGCAGTATTTT
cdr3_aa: CSRGVGDTQYF

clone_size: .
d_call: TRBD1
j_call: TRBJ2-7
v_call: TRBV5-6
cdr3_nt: TGTGCCAGCAGCGCCCGGGACAGGCCTTACGAGCAGTACTTC
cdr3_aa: CASSARDRPYEQYF